This is a list of T cell receptor beta chains from one sample in a study of shared clonotypes between healthy human individuals. TCRdb's copy holds only in-frame clones and misses some; the assay was immunoSEQ multiplex PCR. The sample yields 740,000 or so clones, around 73% seen once. The sample consisted of memory CD4+ T cells sorted from blood. The receptors here all came from a woman aged 25 to 45 in good health. The CDR3 runs from the conserved cysteine through the conserved F or W. Fields, in order: J gene, clone size, V gene, D gene, CDR3 DNA, CDR3 protein. The D gene is left open where the match is weak. The size field is filled for only some rows; it gives once, few, many or a size class.

j_gene: TRBJ1-1; abundance: few; v_gene: TRBV18; d_gene: TRBD1; CDR3nt: TGTGCCAGCTCACCGTACCCGACAGGGATGGCGAACACTGAAGCTTTCTTT; CDR3aa: CASSPYPTGMANTEAFF
j_gene: TRBJ1-2; abundance: .; v_gene: TRBV7-3; d_gene: .; CDR3nt: TGTGCCAGCAGCTTAACGAGTCAGACCATGAGGACCTTC; CDR3aa: CASSLTSQTMRTF
j_gene: TRBJ2-7; abundance: .; v_gene: TRBV2; d_gene: TRBD2; CDR3nt: TGTGCCACCTATGCTAGCGGGTACGGCGAGCAGTACTTC; CDR3aa: CATYASGYGEQYF
j_gene: TRBJ1-1; abundance: .; v_gene: TRBV5-1; d_gene: .; CDR3nt: TGCGCCAGCAGCTTTGGAGGGATGAACACTGAAGCTTTCTTT; CDR3aa: CASSFGGMNTEAFF
j_gene: TRBJ2-2; abundance: few; v_gene: TRBV7-9; d_gene: TRBD1; CDR3nt: TGTGCCAGCAGCTTAAGCACAGGGGTGAACACCGGGGAGCTGTTTTTT; CDR3aa: CASSLSTGVNTGELFF
j_gene: TRBJ1-5; abundance: .; v_gene: TRBV28; d_gene: .; CDR3nt: TGTGCCAGCAGTTCTCAGACGGGAGGATCAGCCCAGCATTTT; CDR3aa: CASSSQTGGSAQHF
j_gene: TRBJ2-5; abundance: many; v_gene: TRBV5-5; d_gene: TRBD2; CDR3nt: TGTGCCAGCAGCTCTTCTAGCGGGAGCATAGAGACCCAGTACTTC; CDR3aa: CASSSSSGSIETQYF
j_gene: TRBJ2-1; abundance: .; v_gene: TRBV6-5; d_gene: TRBD2; CDR3nt: TGTGCCAGCAGTTACTCTAGCGGGTCCTACAATGAGCAGTTCTTC; CDR3aa: CASSYSSGSYNEQFF
j_gene: TRBJ2-1; abundance: .; v_gene: TRBV14; d_gene: TRBD1; CDR3nt: TGTGCCAGCAGCCCCCAGGACAGGGGTAGGAATGAGCAGTTCTTC; CDR3aa: CASSPQDRGRNEQFF
j_gene: TRBJ2-5; abundance: .; v_gene: TRBV7-9; d_gene: .; CDR3nt: TGTGCCAGCAGCTTAGAAGGGGACGGAGGAGAGACCCAGTACTTC; CDR3aa: CASSLEGDGGETQYF
j_gene: TRBJ2-1; abundance: .; v_gene: TRBV19; d_gene: .; CDR3nt: TGTGCCAGTAGTATCGGACGTCAGGAACAGTTCTTC; CDR3aa: CASSIGRQEQFF
j_gene: TRBJ1-5; abundance: once; v_gene: TRBV7-9; d_gene: TRBD1; CDR3nt: TGTGCCAGCAGCTTAGTACAGGGGAATCAGCCCCAGCATTTT; CDR3aa: CASSLVQGNQPQHF
j_gene: TRBJ2-3; abundance: .; v_gene: TRBV5-6; d_gene: .; CDR3nt: TGTGCCAGCAGCCCGGACCAGGGGAATCTCCGCACAGATACGCAGTATTTT; CDR3aa: CASSPDQGNLRTDTQYF
j_gene: TRBJ2-1; abundance: .; v_gene: TRBV29-1; d_gene: TRBD2; CDR3nt: TGCAGCGCCGAGGGACTAGCGGGAGGCTACAATGAGCAGTTCTTC; CDR3aa: CSAEGLAGGYNEQFF
j_gene: TRBJ2-7; abundance: .; v_gene: TRBV6-1; d_gene: .; CDR3nt: TGTGCCAGCAGTGAAGCGCAGAGCCTTTCCTACGAGCAGTACTTC; CDR3aa: CASSEAQSLSYEQYF
j_gene: TRBJ2-2; abundance: few; v_gene: TRBV5-1; d_gene: TRBD1; CDR3nt: TGCGCCAGTGGGACAGGGTCCAGCGGGGAGCTGTTTTTT; CDR3aa: CASGTGSSGELFF
j_gene: TRBJ2-1; abundance: .; v_gene: TRBV11-3; d_gene: .; CDR3nt: TGTGCCAGCTCCGCGAGTAATGAGCAGTTCTTC; CDR3aa: CASSASNEQFF
j_gene: TRBJ2-5; abundance: .; v_gene: TRBV28; d_gene: TRBD1; CDR3nt: TGTGCCAGCAGCTCGGGACAGGGGACCCAAGAGACCCAGTACTTC; CDR3aa: CASSSGQGTQETQYF
j_gene: TRBJ2-1; abundance: .; v_gene: TRBV28; d_gene: TRBD2; CDR3nt: TGTGCCAGCAGTTTATATGGGAGGGGCAGGCATGAGCAGTTCTTC; CDR3aa: CASSLYGRGRHEQFF
j_gene: TRBJ2-7; abundance: .; v_gene: TRBV5-8; d_gene: .; CDR3nt: TGTGCCAGCAGCTTGGGGCAGGTCGGGTCTTCCGTGCAGTACTTC; CDR3aa: CASSLGQVGSSVQYF
j_gene: TRBJ1-5; abundance: .; v_gene: TRBV19; d_gene: .; CDR3nt: TGTGCCAGTAGTCTAAAAGACCTCTATAGCAATCAGCCCCAGCATTTT; CDR3aa: CASSLKDLYSNQPQHF
j_gene: TRBJ1-1; abundance: .; v_gene: TRBV5-4; d_gene: .; CDR3nt: TGTGCCAGCAGCTCCAGGGAAAACACTGAAGCTTTCTTT; CDR3aa: CASSSRENTEAFF
j_gene: TRBJ2-1; abundance: many; v_gene: TRBV2; d_gene: TRBD2; CDR3nt: TGTGCCAGCAGTATAAAGACTAGCGGTAACAATGAGCAGTTCTTC; CDR3aa: CASSIKTSGNNEQFF
j_gene: TRBJ2-6; abundance: .; v_gene: TRBV25-1; d_gene: .; CDR3nt: TGTGCCAGCAGTGGTAGGTCTGGGGCCAACGTCCTGACTTTC; CDR3aa: CASSGRSGANVLTF
j_gene: TRBJ2-2; abundance: .; v_gene: TRBV14; d_gene: .; CDR3nt: TGTGCCAGCAGCCAAGTTCCGGGATTTAAAACCGGGGAGCTGTTTTTT; CDR3aa: CASSQVPGFKTGELFF
j_gene: TRBJ1-5; abundance: .; v_gene: TRBV28; d_gene: TRBD1; CDR3nt: TGTGCCAGCAGGCAGGGGGACTATAGCAATCAGCCCCAGCATTTT; CDR3aa: CASRQGDYSNQPQHF
j_gene: TRBJ2-5; abundance: .; v_gene: TRBV11-2; d_gene: .; CDR3nt: TGTGCCAGCAGCTTAGGCGTCGCCCCAGCCCAAGAGACCCAGTACTTC; CDR3aa: CASSLGVAPAQETQYF
j_gene: TRBJ1-2; abundance: .; v_gene: TRBV5-1; d_gene: .; CDR3nt: TGCGCCAGCAGCTATGTCCTCGACATAGGGAAGGCCTATGGCTACACCTTC; CDR3aa: CASSYVLDIGKAYGYTF
j_gene: TRBJ1-4; abundance: .; v_gene: TRBV18; d_gene: TRBD1; CDR3nt: TGTGCCAGCTCACCAGCGACCGGGACAGGGGGCGGCACCACCGAAAAACTGTTTTTT; CDR3aa: CASSPATGTGGGTTEKLFF
j_gene: TRBJ2-3; abundance: .; v_gene: TRBV5-1; d_gene: TRBD2; CDR3nt: TGCGCCAGCAGCTTGAGGAGCGGGATAAGCACAGATACGCAGTATTTT; CDR3aa: CASSLRSGISTDTQYF
j_gene: TRBJ1-1; abundance: .; v_gene: TRBV19; d_gene: .; CDR3nt: TGTGCCAGTAGTATAGACCGGACAGAAGGGATGGGCACTGAAGCTTTCTTT; CDR3aa: CASSIDRTEGMGTEAFF
j_gene: TRBJ2-3; abundance: .; v_gene: TRBV4-2; d_gene: .; CDR3nt: TGTGCCAGCAGCCAACAACCGGGACTGTCAGATACGCAGTATTTT; CDR3aa: CASSQQPGLSDTQYF
j_gene: TRBJ2-5; abundance: .; v_gene: TRBV6-1; d_gene: .; CDR3nt: TGTGCCAGCAGTGAAGCGGAGGGGATAGAGACCCAGTACTTC; CDR3aa: CASSEAEGIETQYF